This section outlines one T cell receptor beta chain sequence together with its context. Which antigen it targets is not known. No clone much larger than this one lies a single base away; base qualities are absent. Reading from cysteine to phenylalanine, the CDR3 counts 17 amino acids. This entry keeps only the CDR3 DNA: 51 bases, framed from base 1. V was cut back by 1 base and J by 4 bases, leaving a gap of 22 bases between them. CDR1 and CDR2 were assigned from the germline V gene (reference sequence) as GTSNPN and SVGIG. Genomic DNA was extracted from sorted cells for sequencing of the TCRbeta CDR3 region. The immunoSEQ Assay was used for sequencing of TCRbeta CDR3 regions. TCRdb limited this immuneACCESS table to in-frame rearrangements with V and J called. A share of clones is missing; checked studies link under half to unresolved V genes, and the rest is unexplained. Recorded for this sample are around 60,000 clones; roughly four fifths of them occurred a single time. The ten largest clones represent roughly 1.5% of the sample.

These data belong to a study of OX40 agonist ivuxolimab in advanced cancers. Study-level background: Ivuxolimab, which targeted the costimulatory receptor OX40 (CD134), was an agonistic, fully human IgG2 monoclonal antibody. Intravenous ivuxolimab was administered to patients every 2 weeks at six dose levels: 0.01, 0.1, 0.3, 1.5, 3 and 10 mg/kg. Among the 52 dose-escalation patients, around 20 had hepatocellular carcinoma, 15 or so melanoma, 9 renal cell carcinoma and 9 head and neck cancer. In the dose-escalation cohort, 82.7% of patients were male, and the mean age was 60 years with a range of roughly 23 to 79. Prior anti-PD-1, anti-PD-L1 or anti-CTLA-4 therapy was permitted, and checkpoint inhibitors had been received by around 40% of dose-escalation patients. Partial responses occurred in three dose-escalation patients, of whom one had hepatocellular carcinoma and two had cutaneous melanoma. The point of sequencing TCRbeta in the periphery was to test whether ivuxolimab changed TCR sequence diversity and drove clonal T-cell expansion. The paper reports the monotherapy dose-escalation portion (N ≈ 52 patients) of the phase I ivuxolimab trial. Overall study results and their limits: The antigen specificity of the clonally expanded peripheral T cells was not determined. At doses of 0.1 to 3.0 mg/kg, clonal expansion of both CD4+ and CD8+ T cells in blood was seen between baseline and week 6. In the 0.1-3.0 mg/kg groups, partial responders were among the patients with the lowest normalized peripheral clonal expansion, particularly in CD8+ T cells. After ivuxolimab, expanded clones were on average more numerous among CD8+ T cells than among CD4+ T cells. Low levels of normalized T-cell clonal expansion were also shown by some nonresponding patients.

Patients with autoimmune disease history or receiving systemic immunosuppression were excluded from the trial. Peripheral blood for TCR sequencing was collected from all dose cohorts at baseline, on cycle 4 day 1, and on cycle 7 day 1. Samples were obtained from an open-label, multicenter, first-in-human phase I dose-escalation trial of ivuxolimab. The trial enrolled adults with locally advanced or metastatic head and neck squamous cell, hepatocellular, melanoma or renal cell carcinoma. Before TCR sequencing, CD4+ T cells and CD8+ T cells were sorted from peripheral blood as separate populations. Here the sequenced sample was CD4+ or CD8+ T cells sorted from blood, taken in a trial of the OX40 agonist ivuxolimab. This receptor was taken from an adult with an advanced solid tumor such as melanoma, head and neck, liver or kidney cancer. The rearranged chain carries TRBV30 and TRBJ1-2, with the D segment identity uncertain. The CDR3 has the sequence CAWSGGFEAGATYGYTF. The sequenced DNA: TGTGCCTGGAGTGGAGGATTTGAAGCGGGAGCGACCTATGGCTACACCTTC.